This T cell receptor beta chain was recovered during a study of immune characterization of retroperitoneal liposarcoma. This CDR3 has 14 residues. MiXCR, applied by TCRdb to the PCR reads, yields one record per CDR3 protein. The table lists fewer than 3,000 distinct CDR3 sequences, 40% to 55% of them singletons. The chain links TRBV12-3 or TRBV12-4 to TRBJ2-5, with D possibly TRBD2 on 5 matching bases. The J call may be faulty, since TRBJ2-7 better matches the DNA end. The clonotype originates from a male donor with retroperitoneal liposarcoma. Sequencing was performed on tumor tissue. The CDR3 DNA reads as TGTGCCAGCAGTTTAAAGCGGAGACACTACGAGCAGTACTTC. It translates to CASSLKRRHYEQYF.